A single sample gave rise to the 18 T cell receptor beta chains below, sequenced in a study of cytomegalovirus exposure and HLA in healthy donors. The PCR made use of 60 Vbeta and 13 Jbeta primers. TCRdb's copy holds only in-frame clones and misses some; the assay was immunoSEQ multiplex PCR. In the table there are roughly 190,000 clones, 75% to 90% of which are singletons. Sequenced input: PBMCs. These receptors all come from a woman aged 50 to 60 in good health and CMV-seropositive.

Only one count was recorded for this clone. One end of the junction is discordant with germline, which a read error may explain. This chain connects TRBV5-1 to TRBJ1-1; D is possibly TRBD1 (6 bases). The CDR3 contains 15 residues. Germline lookup yields CDR1 SGHRS and CDR2 YFSETQ. This CDR3 reads CASSPETGLNTEAFF. DNA for the CDR3: TGTGCCAGCAGCCCCGAGACAGGCTTGAACACTGAAGCTTTCTTT.

The chain is built from TRBV18 and TRBJ1-5; D is ambiguous. CDR1 and CDR2 (germline): KGHSH, LQKENI. This CDR3 contains 13 residues. V was cut by 3 bases and J by 5 bases, with 8 bases left in between. Here the CDR3 DNA reads TGTGCCAGCTCACCCGGTACCCATCAGCCCCAGCATTTT. Protein: CASSPGTHQPQHF.

This clone was detected only a few times. The V call is TRBV10-3, the J call TRBJ1-1; the match to TRBD1 covers 10 bases. Germline CDR1 ENHRY, CDR2 SYGVKD. This CDR3 comprises 14 residues. The trim removed 6 bases at V and 5 bases at J, leaving 6 bases unmatched. The CDR3 region is CAISKDRGGTEAFF. For the CDR3, the DNA is TGTGCCATCAGCAAGGACAGGGGGGGAACTGAAGCTTTCTTT.

This chain connects TRBV4-1 to TRBJ1-3; the match to TRBD1 covers 7 bases. V shed 1 base, J shed 0 bases, and the junction held 3 bases outside the gene matches. The CDR3 runs 16 residues. Germline V gene data show CDR1 as MGHRA and CDR2 as YSYEKL. The CDR3 DNA reads as TGCGCCAGCAGCCAAGCACAGGGGATCTCTGGAAACACCATATATTTT. Protein: CASSQAQGISGNTIYF.

V and J are TRBV5-1 and TRBJ2-7; TRBD2 matches 8 bases. V was clipped by 4 bases and J by 6 bases; unmatched bases: 12. The CDR3 extends over 15 amino acids. Germline V gives CDR1 SGHRS, CDR2 YFSETQ. The CDR3 sequence is CASSQISGGSLEQYF. The CDR3 DNA sequence: TGCGCCAGCAGCCAGATCAGCGGGGGTTCTCTCGAGCAGTACTTC.

The J gene is TRBJ2-1, the V gene TRBV10-3, with 7 bases identical to TRBD2. The germline V gene encodes CDR1 ENHRY and CDR2 SYGVKD. This CDR3 region has 16 residues. With V trimmed by 3 bases and J by 3 bases, 8 bases remained unmatched. CDR3 sequence: CAISDPLAAYYNEQFF. DNA for the CDR3: TGTGCCATCAGTGATCCTCTAGCGGCCTACTACAATGAGCAGTTCTTC.

Concerning this clone: Other nucleotide sequences from this sample produce the same CDR3. This chain uses TRBV20-1 with TRBJ2-7; the D gene is possibly TRBD1 (6 bases). Between the trimmed V and J ends, which lost 6 bases and 3 bases, there was a span of 9 bases. In germline, CDR1 is DFQATT, CDR2 SNEGSKA (reference sequence). The CDR3 is 11 residues long. As DNA, the CDR3 is TGCAGTGCAAAGGACAGCTACGAGCAGTACTTC. Translated, it gives CSAKDSYEQYF.

In its sample, this clone was seen a few times. The same CDR3 is also encoded by other DNA sequences in this sample. J is TRBJ2-2 and V is TRBV7-2; TRBD2 aligns across 11 bases. The CDR3 runs 16 residues. Germline V gene sequence: CDR1 SGHTA, CDR2 FQGNSA. After removal of 5 bases from V and 2 bases from J, the junction contained 4 bases not matched to a gene. The CDR3 region has the DNA TGTGCCAGCAGCCTTACTAGCGGGGGAAACACCGGGGAGCTGTTTTTT. Translated, it gives CASSLTSGGNTGELFF. The entire variable domain, with the rest obtained from reference TRBV7-2 and TRBJ2-2, is as follows: GAGVSQSPSNKVTEKGKDVELRCDPISGHTALYWYRQSLGQGLEFLIYFQGNSAPDKSGLPSDRFSAERTGGSVSTLTIQRTQQEDSAVYLCASSLTSGGNTGELFFGEGSRLTVL.

V usage is TRBV7-8 and J usage is TRBJ2-5; D not certain. The V gene lost 5 bases and the J gene lost 3 bases, with 7 bases spanning the gap. The germline CDR1 and CDR2 sequences are SGHVS and FQNEAQ. The CDR3 is 12 residues long. This CDR3 reads CASSNSKETQYF. CDR3 bases: TGTGCCAGCAGCAATTCAAAAGAGACCCAGTACTTC.

CDR3 nucleotides: TGTGCCAGCAGCTTCAGACTAGCGGGGGCCAATGAGCAGTTCTTC. Translation gives CASSFRLAGANEQFF. V is TRBV7-3 and J is TRBJ2-1; 12 bases are a match to TRBD2. The V gene end was trimmed by 3 bases and the J gene end by 6 bases; junction bases not matched to a gene: 3. The CDR3 is made up of 15 amino acids. CDR1 SGHTA and CDR2 FQGTGA come from the germline V gene.

This clone was detected only a few times. The rearrangement links TRBV9 to TRBJ1-1; D perhaps matches TRBD1 (5 bases). Germline V gene sequence: CDR1 SGDLS, CDR2 YYNGEE. Between the trimmed V and J ends, which lost 0 bases and 0 bases, there was a span of 9 bases. The CDR3 is 15 residues long. CDR3 sequence (DNA): TGTGCCAGCAGCGTAGCAGCCAGGGTGAACACTGAAGCTTTCTTT. Residues: CASSVAARVNTEAFF.

This chain uses TRBV6-5 with TRBJ2-7; D not certain. Trimming removed 7 bases from V and 2 bases from J, with 12 bases in between. Germline assignment: CDR1 MNHEY and CDR2 SVGAGI. This CDR3 comprises 13 residues. CDR3 sequence reads: CASINPSTYEQYF. The CDR3 region has the DNA TGTGCCAGCATTAATCCGAGCACCTACGAGCAGTACTTC.

The chain is built from TRBV5-6 and TRBJ1-6; 9 positions agree with TRBD1. With 3 bases clipped from V and 9 bases from J, the junction kept 10 bases outside the gene matches. The germline V gene encodes CDR1 SGHDT and CDR2 YYEEEE. The CDR3 consists of 16 residues. CDR3 DNA: TGTGCCAGCAGCTCGGGGACAGGGTTGATTGGTTCACCCCTCCACTTT. This encodes CASSSGTGLIGSPLHF.

Concerning this clone: Its ends do not fully match the called genes, so a read error is possible. The chain uses TRBV7-9 and TRBJ2-2, with 12 bases matching TRBD2. The CDR3 is 17 residues long. Germline-derived CDR1 and CDR2 are SEHNR and FQNEAQ (reference sequence). The CDR3: CSSSSFGLAGLVGELFF. The CDR3 region has the DNA TGTTCCAGCAGCTCCTTCGGACTAGCGGGGTTGGTCGGGGAGCTGTTTTTT.

This clone was seen only once. The gene calls are TRBV10-3 and TRBJ1-1; no clear D gene. The CDR3 loop spans 15 amino acids. Germline loops: CDR1 ENHRY, CDR2 SYGVKD. The V end lost 0 bases, the J end lost 4 bases, and 12 bases lay between the germline ends. The CDR3 nucleotides are TGTGCCATCAGTGAGTCGTCCGGACGGGGCACTGAAGCTTTCTTT. Amino acids: CAISESSGRGTEAFF.

The chain combines TRBV6-5 with TRBJ2-7; 9 nucleotides align to TRBD1. Trimming removed 5 bases from V and 7 bases from J; junction bases left unmatched: 12. This CDR3 spans 15 amino acids. Germline V gene lookup returns CDR1 MNHEY and CDR2 SVGAGI. This CDR3 is CASSPTGGSTGEQYF. The CDR3 DNA is TGTGCCAGCAGTCCCACAGGGGGCAGTACGGGTGAGCAGTACTTC.

This chain connects TRBV19 to TRBJ1-5, with 11 positions matching TRBD1. The CDR3 runs 17 residues. The germline V gene has CDR1 LNHDA and CDR2 SQIVND (reference sequence). V was pared by 5 bases and J by 1 base, with 7 bases of the junction left unmatched. The CDR3 bases are TGTGCCAGTAGTTCGGGACAGGGGGGAATGAGCAATCAGCCCCAGCATTTT. Amino acids: CASSSGQGGMSNQPQHF.

The chain carries TRBV19 and TRBJ2-1; D not resolved. This CDR3 comprises 19 residues. V shed 3 bases and J shed 6 bases, with 27 bases lying between them. Germline lookup yields CDR1 LNHDA and CDR2 SQIVND (reference sequence). The CDR3 DNA sequence: TGTGCCAGTAGTATTGAAGCCCCCCTCCCCTTCAGAGGTGGCAATGAGCAGTTCTTC. This codes for CASSIEAPLPFRGGNEQFF.